The 15 T cell receptor beta chains below come from one sample, sequenced in a study of T cells after yellow fever vaccination (dated by TCRdb to about 2019). Reading the label with the study, this specimen's treatment or condition is: live attenuated yellow fever vaccine strain. Receptor libraries were prepared by 5' RACE. Sequencing instrument: Illumina NovaSeq 6000. TCRdb's own reprocessing of the public reads used fastp at Q25 and MiXCR and kept productive beta chains. Rows with one shared CDR3 protein collapse into an entry with the most common genes and DNA. Present in this sample are 20,000 to 30,000 distinct CDR3 sequences, 4.5% of which were seen just once. Together, the top ten hold about 38% of the sample. Sequences were derived from PBMCs, either bulk or a sorted T-cell subset (CD4+, CD8+, memory, or dextramer-sorted; not recorded which), sampled on the day of the yellow fever booster vaccination. These receptors were taken from a man aged 18 to 30 who received the YFV17D yellow fever vaccine.

This clonotype was observed a few times. The chain uses TRBV5-8 and TRBJ2-6, with D maybe TRBD2 (7 bases). The V end was cut by 7 bases, the J end by 2 bases, with 13 bases between. This CDR3 comprises 15 residues. CDR1 is SGHTS, CDR2 YDEGEE, per germline. The CDR3 nucleotides are TGTGCCAGCCACACGCGGGGGCCTGGGGCCAACGTCCTGACTTTC. Its translation: CASHTRGPGANVLTF.

There are many counts of this clonotype. This chain connects TRBV20-1 to TRBJ1-1; D unresolved. Trimming took 7 bases from V and 9 from J, leaving 12 bases between them. The CDR3 is 10 residues long. Germline V gene data show CDR1 as DFQATT and CDR2 as SNEGSKA (reference sequence). This CDR3 is CSVLRTKAFF. DNA of the CDR3: TGCAGTGTTCTTCGGACGAAAGCTTTCTTT.

This clonotype was found many times. The CDR3 loop reads CASSADPGGETQYF. Written as DNA, the CDR3 is TGCGCCAGCAGCGCGGACCCGGGGGGAGAGACCCAGTACTTC. The chain recombines TRBV5-1 with TRBJ2-5, with TRBD2 matching over 7 bases. In germline, CDR1 is SGHRS, CDR2 YFSETQ. Losses at the gene ends were 4 bases for V and 4 bases for J; bases not matched to a gene: 7. The CDR3 is made up of 14 amino acids.

There are many counts of this clonotype. V usage is TRBV15 and J usage is TRBJ1-5; D is unresolved. Trimming left V 0 bases short and J 7 bases short, with 7 bases between. The germline V gene encodes CDR1 LNHNV and CDR2 YYDKDF (reference sequence). This CDR3 has 13 residues. The CDR3 DNA reads TGTGCCACCAGCAGAGATCTGAGCCAGCCCCAGCATTTT. It translates to CATSRDLSQPQHF. Combining the CDR3 with reference TRBV15 and TRBJ1-5 gives the whole variable domain DAMVIQNPRYQVTQFGKPVTLSCSQTLNHNVMYWYQQKSSQAPKLLFHYYDKDFNNEADTPDNFQSRRPNTSFCFLDIRSPGLGDTAMYLCATSRDLSQPQHFGDGTRLSIL.

This clonotype was seen repeatedly, ten times or more. The chain joins TRBV20-1 to TRBJ1-1; D ambiguous. This CDR3 has 11 amino acids. Trimming cost V 6 bases and J 6 bases, with 11 bases left between them. Germline V CDR1 and CDR2: DFQATT, SNEGSKA (reference sequence). CDR3 DNA: TGCAGTGCGAAAAGAGCGGCTGAAGCTTTCTTT. Amino acid sequence: CSAKRAAEAFF.

This clonotype was counted many times. The genes are TRBV7-8 and TRBJ1-5, with unresolved D. The CDR3 totals 14 residues. Trimming cost V 2 bases and J 5 bases, with 10 bases left between them. Per the germline V gene, CDR1 is SGHVS and CDR2 is FQNEAQ. The CDR3 spells CASSLRRVDQPQHF. For the CDR3, the DNA is TGTGCCAGCAGCTTAAGGAGGGTGGATCAGCCCCAGCATTTT.

This clonotype showed up many times. The chain carries TRBV14 and TRBJ2-5; D is perhaps TRBD2 (6 bases). Germline values: CDR1 SGHDN, CDR2 FVKESK. The V and J ends lost 2 bases and 3 bases respectively, with 13 bases between them. CDR3 length equals 15 residues. The CDR3 coding sequence is TGTGCCAGCAGCCAAATTGGGTCGGGGGAAGAGACCCAGTACTTC. This encodes CASSQIGSGEETQYF.

This clonotype was counted many times. The chain has TRBV5-1 and TRBJ2-2, with 7 bases matching TRBD2. Trimming cost V 7 bases and J 1 base; bases outside gene matches: 7. There are 15 residues in the CDR3. Germline CDR1 SGHRS, CDR2 YFSETQ. CDR3: CASGTLAGNTGELFF. The CDR3 DNA reads as TGCGCCAGCGGGACCTTAGCGGGGAACACCGGGGAGCTGTTTTTT.

The chain recombines TRBV6-2 or TRBV6-3 with TRBJ2-5; no firm D call. V lost 5 bases and J 5 bases, leaving 9 bases between the germline ends. There are 12 residues in the CDR3. In germline, CDR1 is MNHEY, CDR2 SVGEGT. CDR3 in DNA: TGTGCCAGCAGTCCAACGGATGAGACCCAGTACTTC. It specifies CASSPTDETQYF.

This clonotype was seen a few times. The V gene is TRBV6-2 or TRBV6-3, the J gene TRBJ2-6; D is uncertain. The CDR3 runs to 17 residues. Germline values: CDR1 MNHEY, CDR2 SVGEGT. The V end was cut by 6 bases, the J end by 5 bases, with 20 bases between. The CDR3 coding sequence is TGTGCCAGCAGATCCCGGGCCCCCCAGCGTTGGGCCAACGTCCTGACTTTC. As protein: CASRSRAPQRWANVLTF.

Concerning this clonotype itself: This clone may be a read error of a much larger clone one base away. The V call is TRBV20-1, the J call TRBJ1-2; possible D gene TRBD1, 5 bases. This CDR3 spans 11 amino acids. Trimming took off 0 bases at V and 12 bases at J, with 11 bases between the two ends. Germline loops: CDR1 DFQATT, CDR2 SNEGSKA (reference sequence). CDR3 amino acids: CSARDRVGDTF. For the CDR3, the DNA is TGCAGTGCTAGAGACAGGGTGGGCGACACCTTC.

This clonotype was seen many times. The V and J genes are TRBV2 and TRBJ2-3; the match to TRBD2 covers 7 bases. The germline V gene encodes CDR1 SNHLY and CDR2 FYNNEI. CDR3 length equals 12 residues. Unmatched junction bases numbered 6, after V lost 11 bases and J lost 4 bases. In DNA form, the CDR3 reads TGTGCCTCACGGGAGGTGCCAGATACGCAGTATTTT. This translates into CASREVPDTQYF.

This clonotype has a count of ten or more. DNA for the CDR3: TGCAGTGCTTCTTCCCTCCGGGGGATGGGGTTCGATGGCTACACCTTC. Translating gives CSASSLRGMGFDGYTF. The V and J genes are TRBV20-1 and TRBJ1-2; perhaps TRBD1 as D (5 bases). Germline values: CDR1 DFQATT, CDR2 SNEGSKA (reference sequence). This CDR3 region has 16 residues. Trimming took off 5 bases at V and 6 bases at J, with 25 bases between the two ends.

This clonotype has at least ten counts. J is TRBJ2-3 and V is TRBV11-1; TRBD2 agrees at 8 bases. V lost 6 bases to trimming and J lost 4 bases; unmatched junction nucleotides: 6. This CDR3 region has 14 residues. CDR1 is SGHAT and CDR2 is FQDESV in the germline V gene (reference sequence). The CDR3: CASRLSGGADTQYF. DNA of the CDR3: TGTGCCAGCAGACTCAGCGGGGGCGCAGATACGCAGTATTTT.

This clonotype was seen a few times. The gene calls are TRBV28 and TRBJ1-2; unclear D gene. The CDR3 contains 13 residues. Trimming left V 1 base short and J 6 bases short, with 9 bases between. Looked up from germline, CDR1 is MDHEN and CDR2 is SYDVKM. The CDR3 is CASSLLEGHGYTF. CDR3 DNA sequence: TGTGCCAGCAGTTTATTGGAGGGCCATGGCTACACCTTC.